This paragraph covers one T cell receptor (beta chain) sequence. From germline, CDR1 is SGHDN and CDR2 FVKESK. The CDR3 extends over 13 amino acids. With 4 bases removed from V and 4 bases from J, the gap between germline ends came to 8 bases. The data derive from a study of human T cells and chemical hapten exposure. TCRdb used MiXCR to reprocess the RACE reads, holding one entry per CDR3 protein. The repertoire has approximately 320,000 distinct CDR3 sequences, 5.5% of them found once; the top ten carry roughly 8.2%. Time point defined: pre-sensitization, week 0. Treatment: therapeutic diphenylcyclopropenone sensitization with weekly scalp DPC. Before extraction, the whole blood was not fractionated, and total RNA was taken from it.

The receptor's source is a young woman with alopecia areata. Some clones in this sample may be carry-over from other donors' samples. This rearrangement joins TRBV14 to TRBJ2-1; the D is unclear. The material was whole blood, obtained in connection with sensitization to the hapten diphenylcyclopropenone (DPC). The CDR3 bases are TGTGCCAGCAGCCGAAGTGGGTACAATGAGCAGTTCTTC. Translating it yields CASSRSGYNEQFF.